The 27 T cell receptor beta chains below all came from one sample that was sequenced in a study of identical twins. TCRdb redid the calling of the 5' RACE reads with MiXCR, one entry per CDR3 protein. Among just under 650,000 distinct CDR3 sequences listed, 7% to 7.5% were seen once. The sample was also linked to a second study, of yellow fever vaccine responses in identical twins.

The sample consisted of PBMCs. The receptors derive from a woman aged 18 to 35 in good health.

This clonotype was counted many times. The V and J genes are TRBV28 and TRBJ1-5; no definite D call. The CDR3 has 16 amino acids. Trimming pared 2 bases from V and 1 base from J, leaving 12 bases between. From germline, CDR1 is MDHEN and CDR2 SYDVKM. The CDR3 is CASSLKGLRSNQPQHF. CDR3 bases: TGTGCCAGCAGTTTAAAAGGCTTGAGGAGCAATCAGCCCCAGCATTTT.

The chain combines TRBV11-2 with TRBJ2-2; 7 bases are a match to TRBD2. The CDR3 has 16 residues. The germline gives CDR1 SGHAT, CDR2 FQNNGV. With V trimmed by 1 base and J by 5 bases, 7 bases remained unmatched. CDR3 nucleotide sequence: TGTGCCAGCAGCTTAGGTTTTCTAGCGGCAACCGGGGAGCTGTTTTTT. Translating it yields CASSLGFLAATGELFF.

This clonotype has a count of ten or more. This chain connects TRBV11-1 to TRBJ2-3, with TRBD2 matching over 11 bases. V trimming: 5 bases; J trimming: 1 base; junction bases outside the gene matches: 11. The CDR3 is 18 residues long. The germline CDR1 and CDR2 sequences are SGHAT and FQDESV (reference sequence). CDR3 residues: CASSPGELAGDRTDTQYF. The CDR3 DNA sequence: TGTGCCAGCAGCCCTGGGGAACTAGCGGGGGACCGCACAGATACGCAGTATTTT.

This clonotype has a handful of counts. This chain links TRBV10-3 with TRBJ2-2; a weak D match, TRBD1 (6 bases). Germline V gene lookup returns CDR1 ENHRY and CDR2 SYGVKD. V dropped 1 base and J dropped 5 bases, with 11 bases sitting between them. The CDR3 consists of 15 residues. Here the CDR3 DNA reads TGTGCCATCAGTGAGTGGACAGAGGGGACCGGGGAGCTGTTTTTT. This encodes CAISEWTEGTGELFF.

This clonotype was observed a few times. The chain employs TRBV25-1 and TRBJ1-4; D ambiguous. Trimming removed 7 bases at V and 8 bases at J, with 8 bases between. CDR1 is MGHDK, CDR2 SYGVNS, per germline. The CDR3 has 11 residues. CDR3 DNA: TGTGCCAGCAACGGGCAAGAAAAACTGTTTTTT. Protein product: CASNGQEKLFF.

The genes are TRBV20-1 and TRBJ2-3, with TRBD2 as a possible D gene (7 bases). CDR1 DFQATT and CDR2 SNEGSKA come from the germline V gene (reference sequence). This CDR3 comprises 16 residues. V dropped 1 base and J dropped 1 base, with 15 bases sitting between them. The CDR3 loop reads CSARGFGGPGTDTQYF. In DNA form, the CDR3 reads TGCAGTGCTAGAGGTTTCGGGGGGCCGGGCACAGATACGCAGTATTTT.

This chain's CDR3 is CSARYESSYEQYV. CDR3 DNA: TGCAGTGCTAGATACGAGAGCTCCTACGAGCAGTACGTC. The V gene is TRBV20-1, the J gene TRBJ2-7; D gene uncertain. The CDR3 runs 13 residues. The germline CDR1 and CDR2 sequences are DFQATT and SNEGSKA (reference sequence). V was trimmed by 2 bases and J by 0 bases, leaving 8 bases between them.

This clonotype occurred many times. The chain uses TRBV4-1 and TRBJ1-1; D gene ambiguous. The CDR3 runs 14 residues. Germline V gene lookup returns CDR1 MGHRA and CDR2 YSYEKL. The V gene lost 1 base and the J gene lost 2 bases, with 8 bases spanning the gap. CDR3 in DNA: TGCGCCAGCAGCCAAGGACCCTCTAACACTGAAGCTTTCTTT. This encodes CASSQGPSNTEAFF.

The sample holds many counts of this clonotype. The CDR3 spells CASSFYFGTDTQYF. CDR3 sequence (DNA): TGTGCCAGCAGCTTCTACTTCGGCACAGATACGCAGTATTTT. V and J are TRBV7-2 and TRBJ2-3, with D uncertain. This CDR3 contains 14 residues. Trimming removed 3 bases from V and 1 base from J, with 8 bases in between. Germline loops: CDR1 SGHTA, CDR2 FQGNSA. The full variable domain, with the rest looked up from reference TRBV7-2 and TRBJ2-3, is GAGVSQSPSNKVTEKGKDVELRCDPISGHTALYWYRQSLGQGLEFLIYFQGNSAPDKSGLPSDRFSAERTGGSVSTLTIQRTQQEDSAVYLCASSFYFGTDTQYFGPGTRLTVL.

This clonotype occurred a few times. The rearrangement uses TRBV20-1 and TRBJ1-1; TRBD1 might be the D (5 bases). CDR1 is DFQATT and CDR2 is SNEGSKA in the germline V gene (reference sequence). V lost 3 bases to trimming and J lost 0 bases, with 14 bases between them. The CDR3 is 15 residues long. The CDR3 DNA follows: TGCAGTGCTAGTTCTATGGGGGGTTTGAACACTGAAGCTTTCTTT. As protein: CSASSMGGLNTEAFF.

The CDR3 reads CASSPYGQGAFF. CDR3 DNA sequence: TGTGCCAGCTCACCATATGGGCAGGGTGCTTTCTTT. The chain uses TRBV18 and TRBJ1-1; possible D gene TRBD1, 5 bases. The V gene lost 2 bases and the J gene lost 11 bases, with 12 bases spanning the gap. Germline CDR1 is KGHSH and CDR2 is LQKENI. This CDR3 comprises 12 residues.

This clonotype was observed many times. Written as DNA, the CDR3 is TGCGCCAGCAGTGACATCGGCACTGGTCGCAGTGAGCAGTTCTTC. This sequence encodes CASSDIGTGRSEQFF. This sequence joins TRBV10-2 and TRBJ2-1; D is uncertain. V was clipped by 3 bases and J by 9 bases, with 18 bases between them. The germline gives CDR1 WSHSY, CDR2 SAAADI. The CDR3 covers 15 residues.

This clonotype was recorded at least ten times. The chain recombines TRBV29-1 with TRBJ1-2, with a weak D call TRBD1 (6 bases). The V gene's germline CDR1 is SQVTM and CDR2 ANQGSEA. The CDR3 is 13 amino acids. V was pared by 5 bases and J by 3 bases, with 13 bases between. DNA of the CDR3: TGCAGCGTTTCAAACAGGGTCGACTATGGCTACACCTTC. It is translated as CSVSNRVDYGYTF.

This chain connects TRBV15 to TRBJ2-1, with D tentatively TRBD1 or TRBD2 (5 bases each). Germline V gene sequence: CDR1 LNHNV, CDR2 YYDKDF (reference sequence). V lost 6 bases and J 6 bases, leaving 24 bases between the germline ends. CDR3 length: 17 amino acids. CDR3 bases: TGTGCCACCAGTTTCCCCACAGGAGGATGGGACCCCAATGAGCAGTTCTTC. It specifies CATSFPTGGWDPNEQFF.

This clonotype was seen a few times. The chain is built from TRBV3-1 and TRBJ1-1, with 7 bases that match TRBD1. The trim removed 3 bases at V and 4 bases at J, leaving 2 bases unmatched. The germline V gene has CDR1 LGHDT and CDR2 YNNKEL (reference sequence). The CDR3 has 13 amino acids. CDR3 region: CASSHRGSTEAFF. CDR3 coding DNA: TGTGCCAGCAGCCACAGGGGGAGCACTGAAGCTTTCTTT.

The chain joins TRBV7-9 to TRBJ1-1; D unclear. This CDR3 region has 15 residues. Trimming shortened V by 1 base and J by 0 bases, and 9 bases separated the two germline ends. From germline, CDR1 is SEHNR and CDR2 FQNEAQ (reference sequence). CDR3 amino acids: CASSLVGGVNTEAFF. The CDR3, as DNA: TGTGCCAGCAGCTTAGTAGGCGGAGTGAACACTGAAGCTTTCTTT.

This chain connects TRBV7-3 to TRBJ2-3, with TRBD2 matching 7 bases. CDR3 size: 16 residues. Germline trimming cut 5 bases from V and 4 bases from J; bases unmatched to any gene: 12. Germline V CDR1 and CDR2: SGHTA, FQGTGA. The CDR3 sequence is CASSPPPGGLSDTQYF. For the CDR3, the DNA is TGTGCCAGCAGCCCCCCCCCGGGGGGTTTGTCAGATACGCAGTATTTT.

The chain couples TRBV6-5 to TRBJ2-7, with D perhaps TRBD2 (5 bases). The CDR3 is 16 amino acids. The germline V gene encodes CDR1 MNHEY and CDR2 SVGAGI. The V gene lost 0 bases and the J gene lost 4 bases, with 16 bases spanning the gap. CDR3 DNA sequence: TGTGCCAGCAGTTACTCCGGACGGAGGCCGGGGTACGAGCAGTACTTC. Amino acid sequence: CASSYSGRRPGYEQYF.

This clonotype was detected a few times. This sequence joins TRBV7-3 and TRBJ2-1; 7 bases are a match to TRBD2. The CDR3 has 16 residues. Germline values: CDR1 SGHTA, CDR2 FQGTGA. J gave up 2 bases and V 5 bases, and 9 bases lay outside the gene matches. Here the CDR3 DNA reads TGTGCCAGCAGCCAACTGTCTAGCGGAACCTACAATGAGCAGTTCTTC. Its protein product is CASSQLSSGTYNEQFF.

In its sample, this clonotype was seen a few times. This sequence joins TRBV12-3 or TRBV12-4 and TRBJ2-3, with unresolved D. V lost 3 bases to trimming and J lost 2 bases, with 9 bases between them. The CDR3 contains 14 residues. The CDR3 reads CASSLFVPTDTQYF. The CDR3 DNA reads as TGTGCCAGCAGTTTGTTTGTCCCCACAGATACGCAGTATTTT.

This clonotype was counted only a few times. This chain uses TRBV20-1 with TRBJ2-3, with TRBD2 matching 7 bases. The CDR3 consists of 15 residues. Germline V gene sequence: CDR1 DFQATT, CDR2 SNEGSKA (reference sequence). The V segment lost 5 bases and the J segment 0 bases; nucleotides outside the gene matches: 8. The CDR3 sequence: CSAPRGGRSTDTQYF. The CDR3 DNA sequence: TGCAGTGCTCCTAGGGGAGGGAGGAGCACAGATACGCAGTATTTT.

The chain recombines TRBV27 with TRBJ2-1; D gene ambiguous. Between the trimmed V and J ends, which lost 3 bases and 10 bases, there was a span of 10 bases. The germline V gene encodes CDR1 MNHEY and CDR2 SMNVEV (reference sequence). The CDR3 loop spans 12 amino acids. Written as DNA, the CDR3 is TGTGCCAGCAGTTTCGGACCGTCGGAGCAGTTCTTC. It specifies CASSFGPSEQFF.

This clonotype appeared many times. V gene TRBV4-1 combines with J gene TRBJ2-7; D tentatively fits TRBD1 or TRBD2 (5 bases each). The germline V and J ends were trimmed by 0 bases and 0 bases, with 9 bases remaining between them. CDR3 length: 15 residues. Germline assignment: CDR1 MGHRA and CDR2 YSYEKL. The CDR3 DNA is TGCGCCAGCAGCCAAGAAGCAGGGAGCTCCTACGAGCAGTACTTC. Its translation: CASSQEAGSSYEQYF.

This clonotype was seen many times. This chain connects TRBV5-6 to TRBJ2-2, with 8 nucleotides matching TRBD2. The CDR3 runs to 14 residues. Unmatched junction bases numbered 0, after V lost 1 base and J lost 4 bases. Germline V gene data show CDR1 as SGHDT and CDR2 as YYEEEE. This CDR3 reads CASSLREGTGELFF. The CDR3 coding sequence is TGTGCCAGCAGCTTGCGGGAGGGCACCGGGGAGCTGTTTTTT.

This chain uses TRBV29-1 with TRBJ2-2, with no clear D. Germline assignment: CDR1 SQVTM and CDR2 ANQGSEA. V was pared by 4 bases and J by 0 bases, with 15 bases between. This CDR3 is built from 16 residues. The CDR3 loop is CSVVGGNPANTGELFF. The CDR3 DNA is TGCAGCGTTGTCGGCGGTAATCCTGCGAACACCGGGGAGCTGTTTTTT.

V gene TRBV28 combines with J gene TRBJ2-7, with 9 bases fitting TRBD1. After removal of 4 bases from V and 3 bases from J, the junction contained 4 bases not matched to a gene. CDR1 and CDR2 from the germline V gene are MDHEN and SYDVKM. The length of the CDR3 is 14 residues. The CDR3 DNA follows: TGTGCCAGCAGTTCCACAGGGGGCGGCTACGAGCAGTACGTC. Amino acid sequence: CASSSTGGGYEQYV.

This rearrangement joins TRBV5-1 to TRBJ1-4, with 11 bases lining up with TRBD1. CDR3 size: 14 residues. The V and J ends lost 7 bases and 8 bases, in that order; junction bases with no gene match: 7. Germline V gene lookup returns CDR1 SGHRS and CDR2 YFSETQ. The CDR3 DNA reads TGCGCCAGCGCCGGACAGGGGGCGCGCGAAAAACTGTTTTTT. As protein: CASAGQGAREKLFF.